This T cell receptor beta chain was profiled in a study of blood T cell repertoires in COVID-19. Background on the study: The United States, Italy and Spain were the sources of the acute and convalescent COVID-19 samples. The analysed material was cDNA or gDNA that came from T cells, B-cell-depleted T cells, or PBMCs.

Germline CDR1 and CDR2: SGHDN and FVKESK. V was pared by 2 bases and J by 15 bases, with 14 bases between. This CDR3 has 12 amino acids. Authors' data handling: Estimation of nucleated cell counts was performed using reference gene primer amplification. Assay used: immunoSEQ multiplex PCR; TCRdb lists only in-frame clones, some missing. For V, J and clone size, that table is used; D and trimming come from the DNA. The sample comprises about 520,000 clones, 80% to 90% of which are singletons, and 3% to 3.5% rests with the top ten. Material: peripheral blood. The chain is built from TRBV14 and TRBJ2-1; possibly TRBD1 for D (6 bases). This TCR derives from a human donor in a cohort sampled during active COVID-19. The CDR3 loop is CASSQSGEQGFF. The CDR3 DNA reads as TGTGCCAGCAGCCAAAGTGGCGAACAGGGGTTCTTC.